These T cell receptor beta chains were read from a single sample in a study of T cell responses to AZD1222 COVID-19 vaccine. The protocol was immunoSEQ multiplex PCR, while the TCRdb copy is restricted to in-frame clones and leaves out a portion. The table includes some 120,000 clones, approximately 85% detected once. The material was peripheral blood, obtained on day 0 of MenACWY control vaccination. The receptors shown here come from an adult in good health. CDR3s include the opening cysteine and the closing phenylalanine or tryptophan. D genes are given only for firm matches. Clone sizes are given selectively: once, few, many, or a class where the clone is expanded.

>TRBV7-2|-|-|TRBJ1-5
TGTGCCAGCAGCGGATTGGGAGGCGCGAATCAGCCCCAGCATTTT
CASSGLGGANQPQHF
>TRBV3-1/TRBV3-2|-|-|TRBJ2-7
TGTGCCAGCAGCCACGGGGAGGAGGGCGTAATCCACGAGCAGTACTTC
CASSHGEEGVIHEQYF
>TRBV19|-|-|TRBJ1-5
TGTGCCAGTAATAGACGGGAAGTTCTGGGTCAGCCCCAGCATTTT
CASNRREVLGQPQHF
>TRBV5-6|-|-|TRBJ2-4
TGTGCCAGCAGCTTAGCGTCGGGCATTCAGTACTTC
CASSLASGIQYF
>TRBV7-2|TRBD1|few|TRBJ1-1
TGTGCCAGCAGCTTAGTACAGGGGCGGACTGAAGCTTTCTTT
CASSLVQGRTEAFF
>TRBV19|-|-|TRBJ2-7
TGTGCCAGTAGTGTAGGGGCCCCCCGCTCCTACGAGCAGTACTTC
CASSVGAPRSYEQYF
>TRBV12-3/TRBV12-4|-|-|TRBJ2-7
TGTGCCAGCAGTTTCTCCGTCAACTACGAGCAGTACTTC
CASSFSVNYEQYF
>TRBV7-3|TRBD1|-|TRBJ2-3
TGTGCCAGCAGCTTACAGGGGGCCACAGATACGCAGTATTTT
CASSLQGATDTQYF
>TRBV24-1|-|-|TRBJ2-3
TGTGCCACCAGTGTAAACAGGGGGGGAACAGATACGCAGTATTTT
CATSVNRGGTDTQYF
>TRBV21-1|-|-|TRBJ1-5
TGTGCCAGCAGCAAAAGGGGACAGGGTAATCAGCCCCAGCATTTT
CASSKRGQGNQPQHF
>TRBV11-2|-|-|TRBJ2-7
TGTGCCAGCAGCATACAGGGATACGAGCAGTACTTC
CASSIQGYEQYF
>TRBV19|-|-|TRBJ2-7
TGTGCCAGTAGTAAGGCGGCTACCTACGAGCAGTACTTC
CASSKAATYEQYF
>TRBV2|-|-|TRBJ1-1
TGTGCCAGCAGTGAAGATAGTGGGCTCACTGAAGCTTTCTTT
CASSEDSGLTEAFF
>TRBV3-1/TRBV3-2|-|-|TRBJ2-4
TGTGCCAGCAGCCAAGACCCCTCCCCCTGGGTGCTAGCCAAAAACATTCAGTACTTC
CASSQDPSPWVLAKNIQYF
>TRBV25-1|-|once|TRBJ1-2
TGTGCCAGCAGTGAATATTCGGGGGCAGGCTACTATGGCTACACCTTC
CASSEYSGAGYYGYTF
>TRBV6-5|-|few|TRBJ1-6
TGTGCCAGCAGTCGGACAGTGGAGGATTCACCCCTCCACTTT
CASSRTVEDSPLHF
>TRBV28|TRBD1|few|TRBJ1-1
TGTGCCAGCAGTCAGGGGGGTACTGAAGCTTTCTTT
CASSQGGTEAFF
>TRBV5-1|-|-|TRBJ2-6
TGCGCCAGCAGCTTAGGAGACCGTTCTGGGGCCAACGTCCTGACTTTC
CASSLGDRSGANVLTF
>TRBV4-1|TRBD2|-|TRBJ2-5
TGCGCCAGCAGCCAAGATCGCGAGCGGGGGGGCGGAAGGATACAAGAGACCCAGTACTTC
CASSQDRERGGGRIQETQYF
>TRBV9|-|-|TRBJ1-4
TGTGCCAGCAGCCCCGTATATATCCCGGACGCAGATAATGAAAAACTGTTTTTT
CASSPVYIPDADNEKLFF
>TRBV6-5|-|-|TRBJ2-7
TGTGCCAGCAGTCAAACCGGGACCGCCGCCTACGAGCAGTACTTC
CASSQTGTAAYEQYF
>TRBV18|-|-|TRBJ2-6
TGTGCCAGCTCACCACCGTTGGGGTCTGGGGCCAACGTCCTGACTTTC
CASSPPLGSGANVLTF
>TRBV30|-|-|TRBJ1-6
TGTGCCTGGAGTGATCAGGGTCGCTCACCCCTCCACTTT
CAWSDQGRSPLHF
>TRBV6-2/TRBV6-3|-|-|TRBJ1-6
TGTGCCAGCAGTTACCCCCACTCGAATTCACCCCTCCACTTT
CASSYPHSNSPLHF
>TRBV7-2|-|-|TRBJ2-5
TGTGCCAGCAGCCTCAGGGTCGTAGGTACCAAAAAGACCCAGTACTTC
CASSLRVVGTKKTQYF
>TRBV19|-|-|TRBJ2-2
TGTGCCAGTAGTATGTATATCGACAGCCGAAACACCGGGGAGCTGTTTTTT
CASSMYIDSRNTGELFF
>TRBV5-4|-|-|TRBJ1-5
TGTGCCAGCAGCCAGGGACGCAATCAGCCCCAGCATTTT
CASSQGRNQPQHF
>TRBV7-2|TRBD1|-|TRBJ2-5
TGTGCCAGCAGCTTAGCGGGTGGGACAGGGGGCAGTGAGACCCAGTACTTC
CASSLAGGTGGSETQYF
>TRBV29-1|TRBD2|-|TRBJ2-3
TGCAGCGTGGCGGGGGTCCCCGGGGATACGCAGTATTTT
CSVAGVPGDTQYF
>TRBV2|TRBD2|-|TRBJ2-5
TGTGCCAGCAAGGCTAGCGGGGCACAAGAGACCCAGTACTTC
CASKASGAQETQYF
>TRBV18|-|-|TRBJ1-6
TGTGCCAGCTCACCCGAGACTGCGAATTCACCCCTCCACTTT
CASSPETANSPLHF
>TRBV5-1|-|once|TRBJ2-5
TGCGCCAGCAGCTTGGGGTTATCGCAGGTTCAAGAGACCCAGTACTTC
CASSLGLSQVQETQYF
>TRBV12-3/TRBV12-4|-|-|TRBJ1-6
TGTGCCAGCAGTCCCCAAGGGCCTTCACCCCTCCACTTT
CASSPQGPSPLHF
>TRBV5-4|-|once|TRBJ2-4
TGTGCCAGCAGCTTCAGCCCGGGCAAAAACATTCAGTACTTC
CASSFSPGKNIQYF
>TRBV18|-|-|TRBJ2-5
TGTGCCAGCTCACCACGCCGGGCGGGGCAGGGAAACGTCCTGAGAGAGACCCAGTACTTC
CASSPRRAGQGNVLRETQYF
>TRBV24-1|-|-|TRBJ2-3
TGTGCCACCAGTGACCCAAGCAGATCTAGCACAGATACGCAGTATTTT
CATSDPSRSSTDTQYF